This T cell receptor (beta chain) derives from a study of blood T cell repertoires in COVID-19. The participants were between about 18 and 100 years old and came from about two dozen US areas. Participant reports of clinical history set cohort assignment. The recovered donors of Cohort 3 showed two negative PCRs, clearance, or symptom resolution. V was cut by 0 bases and J by 7 bases, with 9 bases left in between. The CDR3 has 14 residues. Germline V lookup: CDR1 MNHEY, CDR2 SMNVEV (reference sequence). Clones were read by immunoSEQ multiplex PCR, and TCRdb kept only the in-frame ones, dropping some. The top ten hold 2.5% to 3.5% of the sample, which has 360,000 or so clones, 87% seen once.

This chain connects TRBV27 to TRBJ2-2, with D maybe TRBD1 (5 bases). The source of this sequence is a woman in her 30s who had recovered from COVID-19. The sequencing input was PBMCs or T cells enriched from blood (not recorded which). The CDR3 DNA sequence: TGTGCCAGCAGTTTATCGATCAGGGTCGGGGAGCTGTTTTTT. Translating it yields CASSLSIRVGELFF.